This TCR beta chain was observed in a study of blood T cell repertoires in COVID-19. Study at large: From the United States, Italy and Spain came samples of acute and convalescent COVID-19. PBMCs, B-cell-depleted T cells, or T cells were the source of the cDNA or gDNA that made up the material.

Membership in each cohort depended on participant-reported clinical history. In germline, CDR1 is GTSNPN, CDR2 SVGIG (reference sequence). CDR3 size: 15 residues. After removal of 5 bases from V and 9 bases from J, the junction contained 17 bases not matched to a gene. In the original processing: Cell counts per sample came from amplifying reference gene primers. The assay was immunoSEQ multiplex PCR, and TCRdb's table has in-frame clones only and misses some. V and J calls and clone size are given by that table; D and trimming were obtained from the DNA. There are some 260,000 clones in the sample; about nine tenths occur only once, and roughly 6% lies in the top ten.

Sequenced input: PBMCs or T cells enriched from blood (not recorded which). The sequence was obtained from a woman in her twenties or thirties with acute COVID-19. This chain uses TRBV30 with TRBJ2-5; 8 nucleotides align to TRBD1. CDR3 bases: TGTGCCTGGGCGGACAGGGTAGGCAGACGGTCCCCCCAGTACTTC. Protein product: CAWADRVGRRSPQYF.